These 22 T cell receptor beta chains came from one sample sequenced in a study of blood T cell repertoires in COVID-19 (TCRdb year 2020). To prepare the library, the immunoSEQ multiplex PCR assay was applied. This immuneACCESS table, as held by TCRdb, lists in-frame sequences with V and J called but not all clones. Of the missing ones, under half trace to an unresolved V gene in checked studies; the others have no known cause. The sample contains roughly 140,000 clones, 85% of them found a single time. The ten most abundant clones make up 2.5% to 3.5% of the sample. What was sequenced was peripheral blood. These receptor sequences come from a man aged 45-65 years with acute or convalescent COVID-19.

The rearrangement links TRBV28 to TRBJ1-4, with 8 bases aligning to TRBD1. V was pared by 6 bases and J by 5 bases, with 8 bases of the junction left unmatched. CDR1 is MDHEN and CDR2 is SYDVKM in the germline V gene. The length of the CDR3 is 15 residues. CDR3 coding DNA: TGTGCCAGCAGGGAACCTACAGGGGGAAATGAAAAACTGTTTTTT. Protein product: CASREPTGGNEKLFF.

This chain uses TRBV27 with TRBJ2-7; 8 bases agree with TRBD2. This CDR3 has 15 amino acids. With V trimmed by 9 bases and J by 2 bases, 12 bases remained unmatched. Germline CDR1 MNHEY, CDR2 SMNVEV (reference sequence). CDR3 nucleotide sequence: TGTGCCAGTCTTAGTCTAGCGACTAGCGCCTACGAGCAGTACTTC. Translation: CASLSLATSAYEQYF.

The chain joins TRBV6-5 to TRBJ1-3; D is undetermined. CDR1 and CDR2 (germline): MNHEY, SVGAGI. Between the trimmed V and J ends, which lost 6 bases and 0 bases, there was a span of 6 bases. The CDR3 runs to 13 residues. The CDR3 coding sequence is TGTGCCAGCAGAACAAGCTCTGGAAACACCATATATTTT. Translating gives CASRTSSGNTIYF.

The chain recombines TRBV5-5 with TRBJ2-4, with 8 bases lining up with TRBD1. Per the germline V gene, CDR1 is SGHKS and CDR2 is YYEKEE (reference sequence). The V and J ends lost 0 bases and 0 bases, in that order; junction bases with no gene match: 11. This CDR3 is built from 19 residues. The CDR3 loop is CASSLANTTGELAKNIQYF. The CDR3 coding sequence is TGTGCCAGCAGCTTGGCTAACACGACAGGGGAATTAGCCAAAAACATTCAGTACTTC.

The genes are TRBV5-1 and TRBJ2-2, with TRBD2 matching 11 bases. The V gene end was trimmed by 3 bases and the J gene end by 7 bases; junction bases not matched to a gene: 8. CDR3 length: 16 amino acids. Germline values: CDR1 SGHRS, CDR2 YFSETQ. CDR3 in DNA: TGCGCCAGCAGCTCGCTCCCGGGACTAGCGGACGGGGAGCTGTTTTTT. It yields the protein CASSSLPGLADGELFF.

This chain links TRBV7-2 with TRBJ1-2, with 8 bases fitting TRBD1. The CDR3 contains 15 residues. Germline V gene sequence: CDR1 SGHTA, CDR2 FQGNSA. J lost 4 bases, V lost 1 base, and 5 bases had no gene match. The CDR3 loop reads CASSLVDRGSYGYTF. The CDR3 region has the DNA TGTGCCAGCAGCTTAGTTGACAGGGGCTCCTATGGCTACACCTTC.

CDR3 bases: TGTGCCAGCAGTTTCCAGGGTAGCAATCAGCCCCAGCATTTT. Translation: CASSFQGSNQPQHF. V gene TRBV27 combines with J gene TRBJ1-5; possibly TRBD1 for D (5 bases). The CDR3 is 14 amino acids. The germline CDR1 and CDR2 sequences are MNHEY and SMNVEV (reference sequence). V lost 3 bases and J lost 0, with 6 bases in between.

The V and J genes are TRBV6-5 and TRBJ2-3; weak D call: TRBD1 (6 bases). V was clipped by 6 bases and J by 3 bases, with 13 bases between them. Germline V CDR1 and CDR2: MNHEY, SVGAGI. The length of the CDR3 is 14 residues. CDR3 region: CASRFRGPTDTQYF. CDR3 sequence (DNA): TGTGCCAGCAGGTTCAGGGGTCCTACAGATACGCAGTATTTT.

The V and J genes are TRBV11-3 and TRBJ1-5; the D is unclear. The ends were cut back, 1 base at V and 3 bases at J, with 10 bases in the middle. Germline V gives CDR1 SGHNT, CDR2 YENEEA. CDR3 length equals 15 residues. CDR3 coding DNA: TGTGCCAGCAGCTTAGGTGGCGGGGTCAATCAGCCCCAGCATTTT. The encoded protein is CASSLGGGVNQPQHF.

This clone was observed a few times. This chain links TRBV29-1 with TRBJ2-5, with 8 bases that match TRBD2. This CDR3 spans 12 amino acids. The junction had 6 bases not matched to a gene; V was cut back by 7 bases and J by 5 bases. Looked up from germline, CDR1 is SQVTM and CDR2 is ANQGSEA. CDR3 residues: CSGLAGGETQYF. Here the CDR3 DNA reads TGCAGCGGGTTGGCGGGAGGTGAGACCCAGTACTTC.

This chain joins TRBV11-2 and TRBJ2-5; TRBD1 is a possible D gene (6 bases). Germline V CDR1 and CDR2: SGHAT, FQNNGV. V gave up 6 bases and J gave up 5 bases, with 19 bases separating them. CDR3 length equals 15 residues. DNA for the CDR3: TGTGCCAGCAGACTAACAGGGTCCCAGATGGAGACCCAGTACTTC. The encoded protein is CASRLTGSQMETQYF.

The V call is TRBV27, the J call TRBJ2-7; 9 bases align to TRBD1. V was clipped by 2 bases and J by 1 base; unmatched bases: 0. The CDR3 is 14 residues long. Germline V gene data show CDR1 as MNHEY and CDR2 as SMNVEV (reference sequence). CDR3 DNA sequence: TGTGCCAGCAGTTTAGGGACAGGGTCCTACGAGCAGTACTTC. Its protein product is CASSLGTGSYEQYF.

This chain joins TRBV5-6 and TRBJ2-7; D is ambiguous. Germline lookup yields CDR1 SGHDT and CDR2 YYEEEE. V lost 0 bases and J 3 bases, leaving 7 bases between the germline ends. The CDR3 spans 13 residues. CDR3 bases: TGTGCCAGCAGCTTGGGGTCACACTACGAGCAGTACTTC. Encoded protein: CASSLGSHYEQYF.

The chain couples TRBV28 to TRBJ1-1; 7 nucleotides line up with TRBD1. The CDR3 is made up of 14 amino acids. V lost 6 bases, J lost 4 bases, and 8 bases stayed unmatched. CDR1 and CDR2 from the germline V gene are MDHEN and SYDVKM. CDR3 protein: CASSTYRGVTEAFF. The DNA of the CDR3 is TGTGCCAGCAGCACTTACAGGGGTGTCACTGAAGCTTTCTTT.

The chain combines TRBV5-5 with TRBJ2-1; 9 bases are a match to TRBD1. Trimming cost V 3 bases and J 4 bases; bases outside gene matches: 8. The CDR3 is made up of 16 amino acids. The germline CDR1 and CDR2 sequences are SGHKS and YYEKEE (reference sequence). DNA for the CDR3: TGTGCCAGCAGCTCCAAGCCGGGACAGGGATACAATGAGCAGTTCTTC. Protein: CASSSKPGQGYNEQFF.

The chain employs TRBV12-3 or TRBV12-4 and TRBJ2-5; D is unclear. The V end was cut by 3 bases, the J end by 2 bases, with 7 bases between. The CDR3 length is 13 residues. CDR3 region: CASSLVRQETQYF. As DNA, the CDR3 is TGTGCCAGCAGTTTGGTCCGGCAAGAGACCCAGTACTTC.

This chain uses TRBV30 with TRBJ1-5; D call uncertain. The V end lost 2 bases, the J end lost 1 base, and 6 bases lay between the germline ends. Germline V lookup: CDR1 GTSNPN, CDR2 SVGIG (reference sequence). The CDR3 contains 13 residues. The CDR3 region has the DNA TGTGCCTGGAGTAGCGGAAGCAATCAGCCCCAGCATTTT. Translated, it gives CAWSSGSNQPQHF.

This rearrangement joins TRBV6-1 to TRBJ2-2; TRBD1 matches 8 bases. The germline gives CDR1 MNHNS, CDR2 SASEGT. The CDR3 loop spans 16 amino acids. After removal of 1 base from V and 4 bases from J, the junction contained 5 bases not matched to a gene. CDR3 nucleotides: TGTGCCAGCAGTGAAGTCAGGGGGCTTACCACCGGGGAGCTGTTTTTT. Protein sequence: CASSEVRGLTTGELFF.

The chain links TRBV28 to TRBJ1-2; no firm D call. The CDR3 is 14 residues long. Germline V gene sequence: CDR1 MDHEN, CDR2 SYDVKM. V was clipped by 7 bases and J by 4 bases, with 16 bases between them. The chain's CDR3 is CASTQATVGYGYTF. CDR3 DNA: TGTGCCAGCACCCAGGCGACCGTTGGCTATGGCTACACCTTC.

CDR3 coding DNA: TGTGCCTGCAGCGGTATGCGGGCGGGCTACACCTTC. This translates into CACSGMRAGYTF. The rearrangement links TRBV30 to TRBJ1-2, with no clear D. Germline lookup yields CDR1 GTSNPN and CDR2 SVGIG (reference sequence). Deletions cut 6 bases from V and 8 bases from J, with 16 bases between. This CDR3 region has 12 residues.

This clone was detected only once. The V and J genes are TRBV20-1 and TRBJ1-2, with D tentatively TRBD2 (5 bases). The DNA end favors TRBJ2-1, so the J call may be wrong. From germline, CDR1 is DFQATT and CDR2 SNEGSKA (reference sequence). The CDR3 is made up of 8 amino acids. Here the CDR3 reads CSASGQFF. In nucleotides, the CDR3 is TGCAGTGCCAGCGGACAGTTCTTC.

CDR3 in amino acids: CASSYSRLGLPSSYNEQFF. In nucleotides, the CDR3 is TGTGCCAGCAGTTACTCGAGGCTAGGACTGCCCTCGTCCTACAATGAGCAGTTCTTC. The rearrangement joins TRBV6-2 or TRBV6-3 to TRBJ2-1, with a weak D call TRBD2 (5 bases). CDR3 length: 19 amino acids. V gave up 0 bases and J gave up 1 base, with 19 bases separating them. Germline lookup yields CDR1 MNHEY and CDR2 SVGEGT.